This TCR beta chain was sequenced during a study of blood T cell repertoires in COVID-19. This clone came up a few times. Profiling relied on immunoSEQ multiplex PCR, and the TCRdb table lists in-frame clones only, not all of them. Among about 14,000 clones listed, 84% were seen once. Sequences were obtained from peripheral blood. The origin of this receptor is a woman between 45 and 65 years old with active or convalescent COVID-19.

For the CDR3, the DNA is TGTGCCAGCATCGGGACTAGCGGGGTGAACACCGGGGAGCTGTTTTTT. It encodes CASIGTSGVNTGELFF. The V and J genes are TRBV2 and TRBJ2-2, with 13 bases lining up with TRBD2. The CDR3 extends over 16 amino acids. The V segment lost 7 bases and the J segment 1 base; nucleotides outside the gene matches: 3. Looked up from germline, CDR1 is SNHLY and CDR2 is FYNNEI. Supplemented by reference TRBV2 and TRBJ2-2, the full variable domain reads EPEVTQTPSHQVTQMGQEVILRCVPISNHLYFYWYRQILGQKVEFLVSFYNNEISEKSEIFDDQFSVERPDGSNFTLKIRSTKLEDSAMYFCASIGTSGVNTGELFFGEGSRLTVL.